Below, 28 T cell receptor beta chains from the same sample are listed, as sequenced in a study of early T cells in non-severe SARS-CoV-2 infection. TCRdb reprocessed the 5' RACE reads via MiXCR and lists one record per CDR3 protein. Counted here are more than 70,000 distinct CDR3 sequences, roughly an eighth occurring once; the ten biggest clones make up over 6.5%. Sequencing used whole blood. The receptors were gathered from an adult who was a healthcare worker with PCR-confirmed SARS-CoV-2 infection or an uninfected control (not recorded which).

In DNA, the CDR3 is TGTGCCAGCAGTCAGGGGACAGGTGACGGGAGCAATCAGCCCCAGCATTTT. Translation gives CASSQGTGDGSNQPQHF. V and J are TRBV6-6 and TRBJ1-5; TRBD1 matches at 8 bases. The CDR3 runs to 17 residues. Germline V lookup: CDR1 MNHNY, CDR2 SVGAGI (reference sequence). The V gene end was trimmed by 5 bases and the J gene end by 1 base; junction bases not matched to a gene: 10.

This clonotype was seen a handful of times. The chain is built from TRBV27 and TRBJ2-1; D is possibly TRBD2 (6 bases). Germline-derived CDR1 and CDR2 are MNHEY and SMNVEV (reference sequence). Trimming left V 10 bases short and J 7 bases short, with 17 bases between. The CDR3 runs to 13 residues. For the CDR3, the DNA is TGTGCCACTGCGTGGGTCGGAGGGAATGAGCAGTTCTTC. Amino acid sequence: CATAWVGGNEQFF.

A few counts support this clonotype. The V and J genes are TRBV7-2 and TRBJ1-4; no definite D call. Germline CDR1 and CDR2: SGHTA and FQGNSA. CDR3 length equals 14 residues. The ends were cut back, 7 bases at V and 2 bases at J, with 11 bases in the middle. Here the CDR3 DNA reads TGTGCCAGCACCTTCAGTGGTACTAATGAAAAACTGTTTTTT. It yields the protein CASTFSGTNEKLFF.

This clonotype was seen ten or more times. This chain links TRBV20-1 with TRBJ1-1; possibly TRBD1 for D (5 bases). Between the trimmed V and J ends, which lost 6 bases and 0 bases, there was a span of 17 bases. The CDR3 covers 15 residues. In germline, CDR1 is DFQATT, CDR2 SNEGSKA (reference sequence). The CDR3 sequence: CSATGGRGLNTEAFF. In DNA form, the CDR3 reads TGCAGTGCGACGGGGGGTAGAGGGCTGAACACTGAAGCTTTCTTT.

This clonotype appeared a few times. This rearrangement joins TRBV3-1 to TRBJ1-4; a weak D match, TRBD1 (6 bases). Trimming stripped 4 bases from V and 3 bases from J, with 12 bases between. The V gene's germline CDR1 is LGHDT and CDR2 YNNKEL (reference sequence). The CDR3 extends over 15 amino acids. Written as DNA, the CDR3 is TGTGCCAGCAGCCTCTGGACAGCTTCTAATGAAAAACTGTTTTTT. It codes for CASSLWTASNEKLFF.

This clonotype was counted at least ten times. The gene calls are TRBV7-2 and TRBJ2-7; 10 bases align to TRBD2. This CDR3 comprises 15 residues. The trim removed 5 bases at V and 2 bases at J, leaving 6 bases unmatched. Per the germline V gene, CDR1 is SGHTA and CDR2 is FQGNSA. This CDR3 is CASSPTSGDTYEQYF. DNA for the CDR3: TGTGCCAGCAGCCCCACTAGCGGGGATACCTACGAGCAGTACTTC.

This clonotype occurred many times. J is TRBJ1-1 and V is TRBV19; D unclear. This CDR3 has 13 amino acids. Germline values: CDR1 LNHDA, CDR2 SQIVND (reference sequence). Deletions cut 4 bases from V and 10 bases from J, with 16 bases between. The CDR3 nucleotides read TGTGCCAGTAGTACCACTTGGGAAGCCCGAGCTTTCTTT. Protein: CASSTTWEARAFF.

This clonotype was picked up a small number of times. The CDR3 nucleotides are TGTGCCAGCAGTTGGGCGGGCAATCAGCCCCAGCATTTT. Encoded protein: CASSWAGNQPQHF. The chain recombines TRBV5-8 with TRBJ1-5; D gene ambiguous. Germline CDR1 SGHTS, CDR2 YDEGEE. Trimming pared 5 bases from V and 2 bases from J, leaving 8 bases between. This CDR3 is built from 13 residues.

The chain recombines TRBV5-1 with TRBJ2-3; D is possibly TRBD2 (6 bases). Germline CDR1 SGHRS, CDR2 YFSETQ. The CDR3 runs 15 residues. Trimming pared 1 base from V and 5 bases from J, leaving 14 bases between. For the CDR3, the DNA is TGCGCCAGCAGCTTGATGGGTAGCGGAGGAGATACGCAGTATTTT. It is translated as CASSLMGSGGDTQYF.

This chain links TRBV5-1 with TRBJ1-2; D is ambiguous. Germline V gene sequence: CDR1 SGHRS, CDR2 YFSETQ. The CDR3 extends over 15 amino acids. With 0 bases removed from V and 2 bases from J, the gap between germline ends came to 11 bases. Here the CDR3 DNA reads TGCGCCAGCAGCTTGGATCAGTTGGGGAACTATGGCTACACCTTC. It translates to CASSLDQLGNYGYTF.

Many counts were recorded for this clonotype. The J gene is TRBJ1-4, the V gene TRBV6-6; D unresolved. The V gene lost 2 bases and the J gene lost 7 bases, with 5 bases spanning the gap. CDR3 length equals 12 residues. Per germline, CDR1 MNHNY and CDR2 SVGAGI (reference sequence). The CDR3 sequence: CASSYVSEKLFF. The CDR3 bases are TGTGCCAGCAGTTACGTCAGTGAAAAACTGTTTTTT.

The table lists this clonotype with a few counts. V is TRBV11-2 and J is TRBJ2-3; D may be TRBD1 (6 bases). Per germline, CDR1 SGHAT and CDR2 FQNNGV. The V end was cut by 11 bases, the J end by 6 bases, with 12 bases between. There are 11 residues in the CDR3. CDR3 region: CAAARGDTQYF. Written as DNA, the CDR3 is TGTGCCGCGGCCAGGGGTGATACGCAGTATTTT.

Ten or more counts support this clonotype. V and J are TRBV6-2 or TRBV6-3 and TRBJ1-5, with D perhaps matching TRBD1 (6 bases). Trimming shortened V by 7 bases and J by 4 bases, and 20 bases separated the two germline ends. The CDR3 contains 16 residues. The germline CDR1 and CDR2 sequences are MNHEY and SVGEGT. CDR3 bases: TGTGCCAGCACCGAAATAGGGGGGGTCTCGAATCAGCCCCAGCATTTT. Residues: CASTEIGGVSNQPQHF.

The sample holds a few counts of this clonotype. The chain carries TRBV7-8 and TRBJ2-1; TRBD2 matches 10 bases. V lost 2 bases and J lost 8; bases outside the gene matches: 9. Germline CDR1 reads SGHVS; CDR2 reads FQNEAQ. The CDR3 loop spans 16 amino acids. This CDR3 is CASSLHLAGEYDEQFF. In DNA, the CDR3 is TGTGCCAGCAGCTTACACCTAGCGGGAGAATATGATGAGCAGTTCTTC.

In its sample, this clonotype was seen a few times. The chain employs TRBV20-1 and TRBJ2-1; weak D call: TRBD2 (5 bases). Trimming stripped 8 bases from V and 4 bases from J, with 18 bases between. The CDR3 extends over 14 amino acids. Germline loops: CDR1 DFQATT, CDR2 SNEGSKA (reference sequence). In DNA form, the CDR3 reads TGCAGTACAAGAGGAGCGGACTCTTACAATGAGCAGTTCTTC. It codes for CSTRGADSYNEQFF.

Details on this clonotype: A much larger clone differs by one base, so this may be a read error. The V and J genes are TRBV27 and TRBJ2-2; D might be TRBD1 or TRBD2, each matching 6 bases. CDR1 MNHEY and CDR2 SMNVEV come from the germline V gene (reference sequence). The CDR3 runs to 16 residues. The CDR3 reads CANSPIFRGGTGELFF. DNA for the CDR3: TGTGCCAACAGTCCGATTTTCAGGGGAGGCACCGGGGAGCTGTTTTTT.

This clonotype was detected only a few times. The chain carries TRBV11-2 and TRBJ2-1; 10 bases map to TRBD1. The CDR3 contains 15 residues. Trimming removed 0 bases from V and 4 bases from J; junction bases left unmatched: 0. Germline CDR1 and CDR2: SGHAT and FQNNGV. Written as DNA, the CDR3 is TGTGCCAGCAGCTTAGAGGGACAGGGGTACAATGAGCAGTTCTTC. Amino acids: CASSLEGQGYNEQFF.

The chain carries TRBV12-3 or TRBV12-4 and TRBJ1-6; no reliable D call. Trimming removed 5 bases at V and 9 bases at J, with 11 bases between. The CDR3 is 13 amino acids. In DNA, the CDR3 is TGTGCCAGCAGTCCCGGACTCGGTTCACCCCTCCACTTT. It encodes CASSPGLGSPLHF.

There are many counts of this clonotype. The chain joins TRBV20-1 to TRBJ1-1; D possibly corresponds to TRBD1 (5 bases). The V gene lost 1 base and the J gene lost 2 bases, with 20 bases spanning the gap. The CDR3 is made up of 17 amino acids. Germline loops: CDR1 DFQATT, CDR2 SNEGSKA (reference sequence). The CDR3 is CSARVGRFGTVNTEAFF. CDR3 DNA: TGCAGTGCTAGAGTGGGTCGTTTCGGGACGGTTAACACTGAAGCTTTCTTT.

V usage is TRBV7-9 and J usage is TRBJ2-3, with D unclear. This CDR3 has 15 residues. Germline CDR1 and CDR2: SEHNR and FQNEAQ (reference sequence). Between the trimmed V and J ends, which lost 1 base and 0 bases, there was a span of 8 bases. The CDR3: CASSLVRSSTDTQYF. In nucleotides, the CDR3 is TGTGCCAGCAGCTTAGTTCGGTCTAGCACAGATACGCAGTATTTT.

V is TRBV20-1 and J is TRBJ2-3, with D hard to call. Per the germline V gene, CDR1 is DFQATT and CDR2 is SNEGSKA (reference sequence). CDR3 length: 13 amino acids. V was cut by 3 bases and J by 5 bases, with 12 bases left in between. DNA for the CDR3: TGCAGTGCTAGCGGACCTCCGGTAGATACGCAGTATTTT. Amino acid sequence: CSASGPPVDTQYF.

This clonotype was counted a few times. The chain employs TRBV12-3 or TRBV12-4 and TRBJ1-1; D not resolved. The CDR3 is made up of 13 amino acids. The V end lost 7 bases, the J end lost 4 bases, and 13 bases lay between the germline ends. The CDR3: CASMNSPATEAFF. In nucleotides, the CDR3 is TGTGCCAGCATGAACTCCCCCGCCACTGAAGCTTTCTTT.

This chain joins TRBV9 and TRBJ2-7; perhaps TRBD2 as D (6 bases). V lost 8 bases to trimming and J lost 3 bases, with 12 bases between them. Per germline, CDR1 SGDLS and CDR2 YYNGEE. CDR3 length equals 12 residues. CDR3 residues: CASSMEGYEQYF. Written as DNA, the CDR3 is TGTGCCAGTAGCATGGAGGGCTACGAGCAGTACTTC.

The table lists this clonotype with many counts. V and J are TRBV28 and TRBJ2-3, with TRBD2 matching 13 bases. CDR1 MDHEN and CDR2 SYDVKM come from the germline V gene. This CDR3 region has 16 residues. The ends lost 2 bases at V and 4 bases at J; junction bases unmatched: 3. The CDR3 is CASSLPGLAGSDTQYF. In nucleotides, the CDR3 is TGTGCCAGCAGTTTACCGGGACTAGCGGGATCAGATACGCAGTATTTT.

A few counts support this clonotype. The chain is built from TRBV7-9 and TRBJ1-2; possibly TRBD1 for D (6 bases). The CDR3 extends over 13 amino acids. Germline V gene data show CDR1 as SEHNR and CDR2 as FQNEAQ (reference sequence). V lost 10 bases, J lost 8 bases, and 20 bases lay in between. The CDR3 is CATLTAGGGGYTF. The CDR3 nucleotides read TGTGCCACCCTGACAGCCGGTGGGGGCGGCTACACCTTC.

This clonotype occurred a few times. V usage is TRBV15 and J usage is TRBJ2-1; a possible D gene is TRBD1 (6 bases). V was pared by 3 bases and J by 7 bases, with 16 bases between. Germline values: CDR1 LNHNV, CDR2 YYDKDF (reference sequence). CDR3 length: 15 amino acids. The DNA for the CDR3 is TGTGCCACCAGCAGCTCGCAGGGTAGGGGGAATGAGCAGTTCTTC. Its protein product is CATSSSQGRGNEQFF.

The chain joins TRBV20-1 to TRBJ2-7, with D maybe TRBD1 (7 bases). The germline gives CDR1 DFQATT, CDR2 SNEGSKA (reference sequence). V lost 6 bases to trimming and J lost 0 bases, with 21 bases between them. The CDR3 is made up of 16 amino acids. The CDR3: CSATGGTGTDSYEQYF. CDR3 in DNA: TGCAGTGCCACTGGAGGGACCGGGACAGACTCCTACGAGCAGTACTTC.

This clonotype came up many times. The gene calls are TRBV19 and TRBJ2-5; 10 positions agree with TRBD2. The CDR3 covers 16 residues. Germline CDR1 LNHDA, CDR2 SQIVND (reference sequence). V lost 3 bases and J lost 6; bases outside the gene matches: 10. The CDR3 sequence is CASSIRASGSSQTQYF. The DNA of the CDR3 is TGTGCCAGTAGTATTCGAGCTAGCGGGAGTTCACAGACCCAGTACTTC.